These T cell receptor beta chains were read from a single sample in a study of T-cell memory formation after mild COVID-19. TCRdb independently ran MiXCR on the 5' RACE reads; one entry per CDR3 protein. In the table there are 350,000 or so distinct CDR3 sequences, 20% to 25% of which are singletons. The sequenced sample consisted of PBMCs or a T cell subset sorted from them (not recorded which). The receptors derive from a man younger than 35 who had mild COVID-19 (a few samples of this study predate the infection). Cell type and time point are not known. Each CDR3 is given with its conserved first and last residue. A D gene is named only where the DNA matches it firmly. Where a row states a size, it is once, few, many or the class of an expanded clone; other rows omit it.

d_call: -
j_call: TRBJ1-5
clone_size: -
v_call: TRBV20-1
cdr3_nt: TGCAGTGCTAGTCGGCCAGGGCCCGAAGTACATCAGCCCCAGCATTTT
cdr3_aa: CSASRPGPEVHQPQHF

d_call: TRBD1
j_call: TRBJ1-2
clone_size: -
v_call: TRBV12-3/TRBV12-4
cdr3_nt: TGTGCCAGCAGCCCGAGCAGGGGGCGCAACTATGGCTACACCTTC
cdr3_aa: CASSPSRGRNYGYTF

d_call: TRBD1
j_call: TRBJ1-2
clone_size: few
v_call: TRBV12-3/TRBV12-4
cdr3_nt: TGTGCCAGCAGGGTACTCCCGGGACAGGGGGCTAACTATGGCTACACCTTC
cdr3_aa: CASRVLPGQGANYGYTF

d_call: -
j_call: TRBJ1-5
clone_size: -
v_call: TRBV24-1
cdr3_nt: TGTGCCACCAGTTGGACGGGCGCGCAGCCCCAGCATTTT
cdr3_aa: CATSWTGAQPQHF

d_call: -
j_call: TRBJ2-3
clone_size: -
v_call: TRBV20-1
cdr3_nt: TGCAGTGCGACCGAAAAGGGGAGCACAGATACGCAGTATTTT
cdr3_aa: CSATEKGSTDTQYF

d_call: -
j_call: TRBJ1-2
clone_size: -
v_call: TRBV15
cdr3_nt: TGTGCCACCAGCAGAGGAGCGACGGGCGGGTATGGCTACACCTTC
cdr3_aa: CATSRGATGGYGYTF

d_call: -
j_call: TRBJ2-1
clone_size: few
v_call: TRBV4-1
cdr3_nt: TGCGCCAGCAGCCAACGGCGGGGCGAGCTCATTGAGCAGTTCTTC
cdr3_aa: CASSQRRGELIEQFF

d_call: TRBD2
j_call: TRBJ2-1
clone_size: -
v_call: TRBV5-1
cdr3_nt: TGCGCCAGCAGCTGGGGTGGGACTAGCGTCGGGGATGAGCAGTTCTTC
cdr3_aa: CASSWGGTSVGDEQFF

d_call: -
j_call: TRBJ2-2
clone_size: -
v_call: TRBV5-4
cdr3_nt: TGTGCCAGCAGCCAGATGTTGGGTGGCACCGGGGAGCTGTTTTTT
cdr3_aa: CASSQMLGGTGELFF

d_call: -
j_call: TRBJ1-1
clone_size: -
v_call: TRBV7-2
cdr3_nt: TGTGCCAGCAGCCCGTTCGGGGACTGGAACACTGAAGCTTTCTTT
cdr3_aa: CASSPFGDWNTEAFF

d_call: -
j_call: TRBJ1-3
clone_size: -
v_call: TRBV7-9
cdr3_nt: TGTGCCAGCAGCCGCGGGGTTTCGGCTGGAAACACCATATATTTT
cdr3_aa: CASSRGVSAGNTIYF

d_call: -
j_call: TRBJ2-1
clone_size: -
v_call: TRBV5-1
cdr3_nt: TGCGCCAGCAGCTGGCAACTGGTGAGCTCCTACAATGAGCAGTTCTTC
cdr3_aa: CASSWQLVSSYNEQFF

d_call: -
j_call: TRBJ1-2
clone_size: once
v_call: TRBV7-9
cdr3_nt: TGTGCCAGCAGCTCACCGCCCACTTACACCTTC
cdr3_aa: CASSSPPTYTF

d_call: TRBD2
j_call: TRBJ2-7
clone_size: few
v_call: TRBV7-2
cdr3_nt: TGTGCCAGCAGCTTAGTATATACGGGGGGTTCCTACGAGCAGTACTTC
cdr3_aa: CASSLVYTGGSYEQYF

d_call: TRBD2
j_call: TRBJ2-3
clone_size: -
v_call: TRBV5-1
cdr3_nt: TGCGCCAGCAGCCCCGGGGGGGCAACAGATACGCAGTATTTT
cdr3_aa: CASSPGGATDTQYF

d_call: -
j_call: TRBJ1-4
clone_size: few
v_call: TRBV5-1
cdr3_nt: TGCGCCAGCAGCTTGGGGGGGGCAGGAACTAATGAAAAACTGTTTTTT
cdr3_aa: CASSLGGAGTNEKLFF

d_call: -
j_call: TRBJ2-1
clone_size: few
v_call: TRBV6-2/TRBV6-3
cdr3_nt: TGTGCCAGCAGCCGGCAGGGACTCTACAATGAGCAGTTCTTC
cdr3_aa: CASSRQGLYNEQFF

d_call: TRBD2
j_call: TRBJ2-3
clone_size: many
v_call: TRBV4-3
cdr3_nt: TGCGCCAGCAGCCCGGGACTAGCGGACCGCACAGATACGCAGTATTTT
cdr3_aa: CASSPGLADRTDTQYF

d_call: -
j_call: TRBJ2-5
clone_size: few
v_call: TRBV4-1
cdr3_nt: TGCGCCAGCAGCCAAGATGCCCAGTACCAAGAGACCCAGTACTTC
cdr3_aa: CASSQDAQYQETQYF

d_call: -
j_call: TRBJ2-7
clone_size: few
v_call: TRBV30
cdr3_nt: TGTGCCTGGAGTGCGCAGAACTTCTACGAGCAGTACTTC
cdr3_aa: CAWSAQNFYEQYF

d_call: TRBD1
j_call: TRBJ1-2
clone_size: -
v_call: TRBV9
cdr3_nt: TGTGCCAGCAGCGCCGCGGACAGGGAGCGGGGCTATGGCTACACCTTC
cdr3_aa: CASSAADRERGYGYTF

d_call: -
j_call: TRBJ2-2
clone_size: -
v_call: TRBV10-3
cdr3_nt: TGTGCCATCGGTTCCGGGGAGCTGTTTTTT
cdr3_aa: CAIGSGELFF

d_call: -
j_call: TRBJ2-4
clone_size: few
v_call: TRBV11-2
cdr3_nt: TGTGCCAGCAGGCAGGGGAGAGGGGAGCTTATAGCCAAAAACATTCAGTACTTC
cdr3_aa: CASRQGRGELIAKNIQYF

d_call: -
j_call: TRBJ2-7
clone_size: -
v_call: TRBV12-3/TRBV12-4
cdr3_nt: TGTGCCAGCAGTTCCGCCCCGGGCAGGTACGAGCAGTACTTC
cdr3_aa: CASSSAPGRYEQYF

d_call: -
j_call: TRBJ1-2
clone_size: few
v_call: TRBV7-2
cdr3_nt: TGTGCCAGCGGCAGGGCCAACTATGGCTACACCTTC
cdr3_aa: CASGRANYGYTF

d_call: -
j_call: TRBJ1-5
clone_size: few
v_call: TRBV4-1
cdr3_nt: TGCGCCAGCAGCCAAGGGCAGCAGCCCCAGCATTTT
cdr3_aa: CASSQGQQPQHF

d_call: -
j_call: TRBJ2-1
clone_size: few
v_call: TRBV6-5
cdr3_nt: TGTGCCAGCAGTTACTCGGGGAGCTCCTACAATGAGCAGTTCTTC
cdr3_aa: CASSYSGSSYNEQFF

d_call: TRBD1
j_call: TRBJ1-1
clone_size: few
v_call: TRBV19
cdr3_nt: TGTGCCAGTAGTATCGACACTAGGGCAGGGGGTATGGAAGCTTTCTTT
cdr3_aa: CASSIDTRAGGMEAFF

d_call: -
j_call: TRBJ1-1
clone_size: few
v_call: TRBV7-2
cdr3_nt: TGTGCCAGCTGGGGGGAGGGCACTGAAGCTTTCTTT
cdr3_aa: CASWGEGTEAFF

d_call: -
j_call: TRBJ2-5
clone_size: few
v_call: TRBV4-3
cdr3_nt: TGCGCCAGCAGCCAAGGCTGGGGCGATCTAGAGACCCAGTACTTC
cdr3_aa: CASSQGWGDLETQYF

d_call: TRBD1
j_call: TRBJ1-1
clone_size: -
v_call: TRBV25-1
cdr3_nt: TGTGCCAGCAGTGAAGTAGACAGGGGAGGGACTGAAGCTTTCTTT
cdr3_aa: CASSEVDRGGTEAFF

d_call: -
j_call: TRBJ2-1
clone_size: -
v_call: TRBV7-9
cdr3_nt: TGTGCCAGCAGCTTCCCGAATGCCTTTAGACCGAGCTCCTACAATGAGCAGTTCTTC
cdr3_aa: CASSFPNAFRPSSYNEQFF

d_call: -
j_call: TRBJ2-5
clone_size: -
v_call: TRBV4-2
cdr3_nt: TGTGCCAGCAGCCAATCCGGGACCGTTGAGACCCAGTACTTC
cdr3_aa: CASSQSGTVETQYF

d_call: -
j_call: TRBJ1-5
clone_size: -
v_call: TRBV4-3
cdr3_nt: TGCGCCAGCAGCCAAGATCCCACGATCAATCAGCCCCAGCATTTT
cdr3_aa: CASSQDPTINQPQHF

d_call: TRBD1
j_call: TRBJ1-4
clone_size: -
v_call: TRBV5-1
cdr3_nt: TGCGCCAGCAGCGGACGGACAGGTTCTAATAATGAAAAACTGTTTTTT
cdr3_aa: CASSGRTGSNNEKLFF

d_call: -
j_call: TRBJ1-5
clone_size: few
v_call: TRBV7-2
cdr3_nt: TGTGCCAGCAGCCCCACCGGTTCGGGGTTGGGATTGCCCCAGCATTTT
cdr3_aa: CASSPTGSGLGLPQHF

d_call: -
j_call: TRBJ2-5
clone_size: few
v_call: TRBV4-1
cdr3_nt: TGCGCCAGCAGCCAAGGCTCGTACGACGGTCAAGAGACCCAGTACTTC
cdr3_aa: CASSQGSYDGQETQYF

d_call: -
j_call: TRBJ2-7
clone_size: -
v_call: TRBV18
cdr3_nt: TGTGCCAGCTCACTGGCAGGCCCTCCTTCCTACGAGCAGTACTTC
cdr3_aa: CASSLAGPPSYEQYF

d_call: TRBD1
j_call: TRBJ2-3
clone_size: few
v_call: TRBV2
cdr3_nt: TGTGCCAGCAGTCCGACCGGGACAGGGCCAGATACGCAGTATTTT
cdr3_aa: CASSPTGTGPDTQYF

d_call: -
j_call: TRBJ2-3
clone_size: -
v_call: TRBV6-2/TRBV6-3
cdr3_nt: TGTGCCAGCGAAGCAGGCACAGATACGCAGTATTTT
cdr3_aa: CASEAGTDTQYF

d_call: -
j_call: TRBJ1-4
clone_size: -
v_call: TRBV20-1
cdr3_nt: TGCAGTGCTAGTCTACGGGAAAAACTGTTTTTT
cdr3_aa: CSASLREKLFF

d_call: TRBD1
j_call: TRBJ2-1
clone_size: few
v_call: TRBV7-9
cdr3_nt: TGTGCCAGCACCGACAGGGGGCCCCTTTACAATGAGCAGTTCTTC
cdr3_aa: CASTDRGPLYNEQFF

d_call: TRBD1
j_call: TRBJ1-6
clone_size: -
v_call: TRBV5-1
cdr3_nt: TGCGCCAGCAGACCCGGGACAGGGACTAATCCCCTCCACTTT
cdr3_aa: CASRPGTGTNPLHF